Following are 31 T cell receptor beta chains from one sample sequenced in a study of T cell responses to AZD1222 COVID-19 vaccine. The method was immunoSEQ multiplex PCR; TCRdb's version includes in-frame clones alone and lacks a portion of them. This sample carries more than 90,000 clones, about nine tenths of them seen once, and the ten largest clones take roughly 15%. The source material was peripheral blood, sampled 28 days after the second AZD1222 dose. The receptors come from an adult who received the AZD1222 COVID-19 vaccine.

V is TRBV6-5 and J is TRBJ2-1; TRBD2 agrees at 13 bases. The V gene's germline CDR1 is MNHEY and CDR2 SVGAGI. The CDR3 covers 13 residues. The junction had 6 bases not matched to a gene; V was cut back by 10 bases and J by 9 bases. The CDR3 here is CATGLAGAGEQFF. Here the CDR3 DNA reads TGTGCCACCGGACTAGCGGGAGCGGGTGAGCAGTTCTTC.

The chain uses TRBV19 and TRBJ1-2, with 7 bases fitting TRBD1. Germline loops: CDR1 LNHDA, CDR2 SQIVND (reference sequence). The CDR3 sequence is 14 residues long. V lost 6 bases and J lost 4; bases outside the gene matches: 8. CDR3 sequence reads: CASREQGPVYGYTF. The CDR3 DNA is TGTGCCAGTAGAGAACAGGGGCCCGTCTATGGCTACACCTTC. The entire variable domain, with the rest obtained from reference TRBV19 and TRBJ1-2, is as follows: DGGITQSPKYLFRKEGQNVTLSCEQNLNHDAMYWYRQDPGQGLRLIYYSQIVNDFQKGDIAEGYSVSREKKESFPLTVTSAQKNPTAFYLCASREQGPVYGYTFGSGTRLTVV.

This clone was observed a handful of times. This chain links TRBV25-1 with TRBJ1-2, with a weak D call TRBD1 (5 bases). Germline loops: CDR1 MGHDK, CDR2 SYGVNS. The CDR3 covers 13 residues. Trimming took 7 bases from V and 11 from J, leaving 20 bases between them. Written as DNA, the CDR3 is TGTGCCAGCAACCATGGCAGGGAGGTCGCTTACACCTTC. Its translation is CASNHGREVAYTF.

The gene calls are TRBV11-2 and TRBJ1-1; perhaps TRBD1 as D (5 bases). CDR1 and CDR2 (germline): SGHAT, FQNNGV. V shed 3 bases and J shed 6 bases, with 20 bases lying between them. This CDR3 contains 16 residues. The CDR3 loop reads CASSFVEGSGVAEAFF. In nucleotides, the CDR3 is TGTGCCAGCAGCTTTGTAGAGGGGTCAGGTGTCGCTGAAGCTTTCTTT. Drawing the rest from reference TRBV11-2 and TRBJ1-1, the complete variable domain is EAGVAQSPRYKIIEKRQSVAFWCNPISGHATLYWYQQILGQGPKLLIQFQNNGVVDDSQLPKDRFSAERLKGVDSTLKIQPAKLEDSAVYLCASSFVEGSGVAEAFFGQGTRLTVV.

The chain employs TRBV30 and TRBJ1-2; 8 bases match TRBD1. J gave up 13 bases and V 0 bases, and 10 bases lay outside the gene matches. Germline V lookup: CDR1 GTSNPN, CDR2 SVGIG (reference sequence). This CDR3 is built from 13 residues. CDR3 nucleotide sequence: TGTGCCTGGAGTGTACGGGGGACAGGAGAGTTCACCTTC. Encoded protein: CAWSVRGTGEFTF.

This chain joins TRBV4-1 and TRBJ1-5, with 10 bases aligning to TRBD1. This CDR3 spans 15 amino acids. V dropped 1 base and J dropped 7; count of bases not matched to a gene: 4. Germline CDR1 reads MGHRA; CDR2 reads YSYEKL. The CDR3 DNA sequence: TGCGCCAGCAGCCAAGGACAGGGGGCGAGCCAGCCCCAGCATTTT. It specifies CASSQGQGASQPQHF.

This chain uses TRBV3-1 (or the pseudogene TRBV3-2) with TRBJ2-3; 7 nucleotides align to TRBD2. CDR1 LGHDT and CDR2 YNNKEL come from the germline V gene (reference sequence). Losses at the gene ends were 4 bases for V and 6 bases for J; bases not matched to a gene: 7. The CDR3 is 14 amino acids. CDR3 amino acids: CASSLGLAVDTQYF. The CDR3 bases are TGTGCCAGCAGCCTAGGGCTAGCGGTGGATACGCAGTATTTT.

This chain joins TRBV18 and TRBJ2-4; D unclear. Trimming took 3 bases from V and 0 from J, leaving 9 bases between them. The CDR3 totals 15 residues. Germline CDR1 is KGHSH and CDR2 is LQKENI. The CDR3 DNA follows: TGTGCCAGCTCACCGGACGAACTAGCCAAAAACATTCAGTACTTC. Protein: CASSPDELAKNIQYF.

This clone was seen only once. This chain links TRBV2 with TRBJ1-2; D may be TRBD1 (5 bases). Germline CDR1 and CDR2: SNHLY and FYNNEI. With 3 bases removed from V and 7 bases from J, the gap between germline ends came to 15 bases. The CDR3 contains 14 residues. CDR3 in amino acids: CASSDSGLQSGYTF. The CDR3 DNA sequence: TGTGCCAGCAGTGATTCAGGGCTTCAAAGTGGCTACACCTTC.

The CDR3 loop reads CASSIWTGSEQYF. CDR3 nucleotide sequence: TGTGCCAGTAGTATCTGGACAGGGTCCGAGCAGTACTTC. This chain connects TRBV19 to TRBJ2-7; 8 nucleotides match TRBD1. The CDR3 runs to 13 residues. Germline loops: CDR1 LNHDA, CDR2 SQIVND (reference sequence). V gave up 3 bases and J gave up 6 bases; unmatched junction bases: 4.

This CDR3 reads CASSTKIIKEDGRGGPPTEAFF. CDR3 coding DNA: TGTGCCAGCAGCACTAAAATAATAAAAGAGGACGGAAGGGGGGGTCCCCCTACTGAAGCTTTCTTT. The chain is built from TRBV21-1 and TRBJ1-1. TRBV21-1 is a pseudogene segment. CDR3 size: 22 residues.

The V call is TRBV28, the J call TRBJ2-7; TRBD1 aligns across 8 bases. The CDR3 is 13 residues long. The V gene end was trimmed by 7 bases and the J gene end by 6 bases; junction bases not matched to a gene: 8. Germline CDR1 is MDHEN and CDR2 is SYDVKM. CDR3 loop: CASILTGGSEQYF. The CDR3 DNA sequence: TGTGCCAGCATCCTCACAGGGGGTAGCGAGCAGTACTTC.

The V and J genes are TRBV28 and TRBJ1-1, with D uncertain. Germline CDR1 and CDR2: MDHEN and SYDVKM. The CDR3 is made up of 12 amino acids. With 4 bases removed from V and 2 bases from J, the gap between germline ends came to 5 bases. CDR3 nucleotide sequence: TGTGCCAGCAGTTCCGATAACACTGAAGCTTTCTTT. Protein product: CASSSDNTEAFF.

The chain links TRBV19 to TRBJ2-5; possibly TRBD2 for D (5 bases). V was pared by 5 bases and J by 4 bases, with 17 bases between. This CDR3 has 15 residues. Germline V CDR1 and CDR2: LNHDA, SQIVND (reference sequence). CDR3 bases: TGTGCCAGTAGTCCCCGCCGCGGCGGAGGAGAGACCCAGTACTTC. Translating it yields CASSPRRGGGETQYF.

The chain is built from TRBV18 and TRBJ1-1; TRBD1 might be the D (5 bases). This CDR3 is 14 amino acids long. Trimming stripped 5 bases from V and 0 bases from J, with 10 bases between. Germline V gene lookup returns CDR1 KGHSH and CDR2 LQKENI. The CDR3 sequence is CASSRGALNTEAFF. The DNA of the CDR3 is TGTGCCAGCTCAAGAGGGGCCTTGAACACTGAAGCTTTCTTT.

The CDR3: CASSSSTGEAGYTF. CDR3 sequence (DNA): TGTGCCAGCAGTTCATCGACAGGGGAGGCTGGCTACACCTTC. The chain combines TRBV27 with TRBJ1-2; 8 bases are shared with TRBD1. In germline, CDR1 is MNHEY, CDR2 SMNVEV (reference sequence). The CDR3 extends over 14 amino acids. The V gene end was trimmed by 4 bases and the J gene end by 7 bases; junction bases not matched to a gene: 8.

The rearrangement uses TRBV10-3 and TRBJ2-7; 10 bases align to TRBD1. The V and J ends lost 6 bases and 2 bases, in that order; junction bases with no gene match: 1. The CDR3 contains 13 residues. Germline CDR1 reads ENHRY; CDR2 reads SYGVKD. Written as DNA, the CDR3 is TGTGCCATCAGAGGACAGGGGGCCTACGAGCAGTACTTC. This sequence encodes CAIRGQGAYEQYF.

The chain links TRBV6-5 to TRBJ1-5; D may be TRBD1 (6 bases). This CDR3 is 14 amino acids long. Germline-derived CDR1 and CDR2 are MNHEY and SVGAGI. The V end lost 6 bases, the J end lost 0 bases, and 9 bases lay between the germline ends. CDR3 region: CASSGQLSNQPQHF. CDR3 sequence (DNA): TGTGCCAGCAGCGGACAGCTTAGCAATCAGCCCCAGCATTTT.

The J gene is TRBJ1-6, the V gene TRBV11-2, with D uncertain. The germline V gene has CDR1 SGHAT and CDR2 FQNNGV. The CDR3 has 15 residues. V was cut by 0 bases and J by 9 bases, with 12 bases left in between. The CDR3 sequence: CASSLDPSSGSPLHF. The CDR3 DNA reads as TGTGCCAGCAGCTTAGATCCAAGTTCGGGTTCACCCCTCCACTTT.

In this sample, this clone turned up once. V usage is TRBV2 and J usage is TRBJ1-3, with 8 positions matching TRBD1. The trim removed 3 bases at V and 0 bases at J, leaving 4 bases unmatched. Germline CDR1 SNHLY, CDR2 FYNNEI. The CDR3 is 16 amino acids. In DNA form, the CDR3 reads TGTGCCAGCAGTGAGGACAGGGTCGCCTCTGGAAACACCATATATTTT. This sequence encodes CASSEDRVASGNTIYF. The entire variable domain, with the rest obtained from reference TRBV2 and TRBJ1-3, is as follows: EPEVTQTPSHQVTQMGQEVILRCVPISNHLYFYWYRQILGQKVEFLVSFYNNEISEKSEIFDDQFSVERPDGSNFTLKIRSTKLEDSAMYFCASSEDRVASGNTIYFGEGSWLTVV.

This sequence joins TRBV12-3 or TRBV12-4 and TRBJ1-2; 7 bases agree with TRBD1. With V trimmed by 3 bases and J by 6 bases, 1 base remained unmatched. CDR3 size: 12 residues. The CDR3 DNA reads TGTGCCAGCAGTTTCAGGGGGGATGGCTACACCTTC. Residues: CASSFRGDGYTF.

The chain is built from TRBV14 and TRBJ2-2, with TRBD2 identical over 10 bases. Germline values: CDR1 SGHDN, CDR2 FVKESK. V gave up 2 bases and J gave up 3 bases; unmatched junction bases: 0. The CDR3 runs to 15 residues. CDR3 sequence reads: CASSQLAGDTGELFF. The DNA of the CDR3 is TGTGCCAGCAGCCAACTAGCGGGAGACACCGGGGAGCTGTTTTTT.

The chain is built from TRBV7-9 and TRBJ1-2; maybe TRBD1 (5 bases). This CDR3 spans 15 amino acids. Trimming took 1 base from V and 5 from J, leaving 14 bases between them. The germline V gene encodes CDR1 SEHNR and CDR2 FQNEAQ (reference sequence). CDR3 region: CASSLGAGSSYGYTF. Written as DNA, the CDR3 is TGTGCCAGCAGCTTAGGGGCAGGGAGTTCGTATGGCTACACCTTC.

V usage is TRBV5-4 and J usage is TRBJ1-1, with D perhaps matching TRBD1 (6 bases). This CDR3 is built from 13 residues. Trimming stripped 1 base from V and 6 bases from J, with 10 bases between. Germline CDR1 reads SGHNT; CDR2 reads YYREEE (reference sequence). The CDR3 region is CASSLTGLAEAFF. As DNA, the CDR3 is TGTGCCAGCAGCTTGACAGGGTTGGCTGAAGCTTTCTTT. Complete variable domain (other parts from reference TRBV5-4 and TRBJ1-1): ETGVTQSPTHLIKTRGQQVTLRCSSQSGHNTVSWYQQALGQGPQFIFQYYREEENGRGNFPPRFSGLQFPNYSSELNVNALELDDSALYLCASSLTGLAEAFFGQGTRLTVV.

This chain links TRBV7-8 with TRBJ1-1, with unresolved D. Trimming removed 2 bases from V and 1 base from J, with 8 bases in between. The CDR3 spans 14 residues. Germline assignment: CDR1 SGHVS and CDR2 FQNEAQ. CDR3 in amino acids: CASSLIAPNTEAFF. The CDR3 region has the DNA TGTGCCAGCAGCTTAATAGCACCGAACACTGAAGCTTTCTTT.

V usage is TRBV6-5 and J usage is TRBJ1-2, with no clear D. The CDR3 spans 15 residues. The V end lost 6 bases, the J end lost 6 bases, and 20 bases lay between the germline ends. The germline CDR1 and CDR2 sequences are MNHEY and SVGAGI. The CDR3 DNA sequence: TGTGCCAGCAGAAGCCCGACCCCGGCGTTGGATGGCTACACCTTC. This translates into CASRSPTPALDGYTF.

The V call is TRBV5-1, the J call TRBJ2-6; a possible D gene is TRBD2 (5 bases). CDR1 is SGHRS, CDR2 YFSETQ, per germline. This CDR3 has 18 residues. Trimming took off 0 bases at V and 0 bases at J, with 13 bases between the two ends. For the CDR3, the DNA is TGCGCCAGCAGCTTGGCCGGGGATTTAAGCTCTGGGGCCAACGTCCTGACTTTC. Its protein product is CASSLAGDLSSGANVLTF.

The V gene is TRBV12-3 or TRBV12-4, the J gene TRBJ1-1; a possible D gene is TRBD1 (6 bases). The CDR3 loop spans 13 amino acids. V was trimmed by 5 bases and J by 2 bases, leaving 9 bases between them. The CDR3 DNA sequence: TGTGCCAGCAGTCAGGGGCACAACACTGAAGCTTTCTTT. Residues: CASSQGHNTEAFF.

The CDR3 sequence: CSVPRQHGLYEQYF. The CDR3 DNA is TGCAGCGTTCCCCGGCAGCACGGGTTGTACGAGCAGTACTTC. The chain has TRBV29-1 and TRBJ2-7; D is ambiguous. CDR1 and CDR2 from the germline V gene are SQVTM and ANQGSEA. This CDR3 comprises 14 residues. The V end was cut by 5 bases, the J end by 4 bases, with 18 bases between.

This clone showed up just a few times. V usage is TRBV19 and J usage is TRBJ2-1; 10 bases match TRBD2. The CDR3 extends over 17 amino acids. Trimming cost V 3 bases and J 6 bases; bases outside gene matches: 11. Germline V gene sequence: CDR1 LNHDA, CDR2 SQIVND (reference sequence). DNA for the CDR3: TGTGCCAGTAGTATTGGCGGGAGTAGCGGGAGGCCCAATGAGCAGTTCTTC. Its protein product is CASSIGGSSGRPNEQFF.

The V call is TRBV14, the J call TRBJ2-7, with 14 bases fitting TRBD2. Germline V gene sequence: CDR1 SGHDN, CDR2 FVKESK. V shed 4 bases and J 5 bases; nucleotides not matched to a gene: 7. This CDR3 region has 16 residues. DNA of the CDR3: TGTGCCAGCAGCCGAAGAAGACTAGCGGGAGGGCACGAGCAGTACTTC. It is translated as CASSRRRLAGGHEQYF.